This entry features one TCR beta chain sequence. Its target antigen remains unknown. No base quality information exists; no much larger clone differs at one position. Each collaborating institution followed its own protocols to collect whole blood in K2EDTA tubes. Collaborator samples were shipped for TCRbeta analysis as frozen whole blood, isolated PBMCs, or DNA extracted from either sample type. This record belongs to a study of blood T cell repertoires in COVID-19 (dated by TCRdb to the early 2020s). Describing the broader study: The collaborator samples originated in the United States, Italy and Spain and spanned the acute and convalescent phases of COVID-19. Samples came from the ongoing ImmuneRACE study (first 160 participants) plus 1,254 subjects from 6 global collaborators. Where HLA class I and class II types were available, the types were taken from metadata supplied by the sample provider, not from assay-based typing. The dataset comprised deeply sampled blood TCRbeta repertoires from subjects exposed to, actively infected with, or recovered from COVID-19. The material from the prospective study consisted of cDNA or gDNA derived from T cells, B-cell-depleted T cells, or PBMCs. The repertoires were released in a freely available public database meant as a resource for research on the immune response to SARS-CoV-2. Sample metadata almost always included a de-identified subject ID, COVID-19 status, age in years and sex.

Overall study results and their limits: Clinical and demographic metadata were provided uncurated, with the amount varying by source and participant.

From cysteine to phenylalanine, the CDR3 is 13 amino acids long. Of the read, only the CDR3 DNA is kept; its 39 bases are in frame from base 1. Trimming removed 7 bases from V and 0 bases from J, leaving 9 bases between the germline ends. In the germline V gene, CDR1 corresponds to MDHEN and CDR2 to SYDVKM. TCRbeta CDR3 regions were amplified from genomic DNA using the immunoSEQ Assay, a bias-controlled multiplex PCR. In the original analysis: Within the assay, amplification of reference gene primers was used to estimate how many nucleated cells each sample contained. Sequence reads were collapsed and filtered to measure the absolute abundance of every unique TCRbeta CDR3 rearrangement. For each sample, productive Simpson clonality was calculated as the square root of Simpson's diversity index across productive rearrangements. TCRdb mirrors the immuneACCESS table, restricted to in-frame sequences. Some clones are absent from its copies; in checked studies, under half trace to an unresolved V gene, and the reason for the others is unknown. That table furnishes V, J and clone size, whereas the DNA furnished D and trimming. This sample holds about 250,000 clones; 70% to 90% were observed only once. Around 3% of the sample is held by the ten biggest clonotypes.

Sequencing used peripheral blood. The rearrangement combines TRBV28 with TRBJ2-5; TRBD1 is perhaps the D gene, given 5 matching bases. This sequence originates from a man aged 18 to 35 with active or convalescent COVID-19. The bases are TGTGCCAGCACCTTGACAGACCAAGAGACCCAGTACTTC. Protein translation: CASTLTDQETQYF. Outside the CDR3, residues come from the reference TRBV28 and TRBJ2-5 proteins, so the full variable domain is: DVKVTQSSRYLVKRTGEKVFLECVQDMDHENMFWYRQDPGLGLRLIYFSYDVKMKEKGDIPEGYSVSREKKERFSLILESASTNQTSMYLCASTLTDQETQYFGPGTRLLVL.